This record covers a single T cell receptor beta chain. Its antigen is undetermined. Repertoires were generated with immunoSEQ multiplex PCR, while TCRdb's copy carries only in-frame clones and drops some. The table shows approximately 15,000 clones, with 80% to 95% occurring only once. Trimming cost V 7 bases and J 4 bases, with 28 bases left between them. CDR1 and CDR2 from the germline V gene are SQVTM and ANQGSEA. The CDR3 loop spans 17 amino acids. This sample was taken from a study of blood T cell dynamics during melanoma immunotherapy. Study summary: First-line therapy was either pembrolizumab or nivolumab with ipilimumab for metastatic melanoma. The study, taken as a whole, reports: PBMC repertoires of eventual disease-control patients split at W3 into clonality or diversity gains.

As for time point: week 3, after first cycle of checkpoint inhibitor. One draw preceded checkpoint blockade; another followed its first cycle at week 3. Disease control meant complete response, partial response or stable disease at 12 weeks. This receptor was identified in a human donor with melanoma. The rearrangement links TRBV29-1 to TRBJ2-5, with D maybe TRBD2 (9 bases). The sequencing here drew on blood, taken from a patient treated with checkpoint blockade. CDR3 residues: CSAQGADGVAGAETQYF. CDR3 in DNA: TGCAGCGCGCAGGGGGCGGACGGGGTAGCGGGGGCAGAGACCCAGTACTTC.